Each of the 23 T cell receptor beta chains below was sequenced from the same sample in a study of T-cell reconstitution after alpha-beta-depleted transplantation in children. Unique molecular identifiers were used to barcode this TCRbeta library. TCRdb passed the PCR reads through MiXCR, listing each CDR3 protein once. The sample records 60,000 to 100,000 distinct CDR3 sequences, roughly 20% being singletons. The sample in question was PBMCs, mostly from graft donor cells, obtained 360 days after TCRalphabeta/CD19-depleted stem cell transplant. These receptors all stem from a male patient between 2 and 9 years old who had a stem cell transplant for acute lymphoblastic leukemia, so the T cells may come from the graft donor.

V gene TRBV5-1 combines with J gene TRBJ2-7; 7 nucleotides match TRBD2. Trimming removed 4 bases from V and 0 bases from J; junction bases left unmatched: 7. Germline CDR1 SGHRS, CDR2 YFSETQ. CDR3 length equals 15 residues. The CDR3 DNA reads as TGCGCCAGCAGCACGGGACTACCGTTCTCCTACGAGCAGTACTTC. Protein product: CASSTGLPFSYEQYF.

Here the CDR3 DNA reads TGTGCCAGCAGTTTATTGGTCGGGACAGATACCGGGGAGCTGTTTTTT. Residues: CASSLLVGTDTGELFF. The J gene is TRBJ2-2, the V gene TRBV12-3 or TRBV12-4, with 7 bases fitting TRBD1. This CDR3 region has 16 residues. The junction had 8 bases not matched to a gene; V was cut back by 2 bases and J by 5 bases.

At least ten counts were recorded for this clonotype. The CDR3 sequence: CASSFRGGISYNEQFF. DNA for the CDR3: TGTGCCAGCAGTTTCCGGGGGGGGATATCCTACAATGAGCAGTTCTTC. The chain is built from TRBV12-3 or TRBV12-4 and TRBJ2-1; 8 bases align to TRBD2. CDR3 length: 16 amino acids. The ends lost 3 bases at V and 1 base at J; junction bases unmatched: 5.

Many counts were recorded for this clonotype. The chain uses TRBV6-1 and TRBJ2-1; 10 bases align to TRBD2. Looked up from germline, CDR1 is MNHNS and CDR2 is SASEGT. The CDR3 runs 15 residues. J was trimmed by 2 bases and V by 2 bases; bases with no gene match: 0. CDR3 nucleotides: TGTGCCAGCAGTGAAAGCGGGAGGGCCTACAATGAGCAGTTCTTC. This codes for CASSESGRAYNEQFF.

The chain couples TRBV5-5 to TRBJ2-1; D is uncertain. This CDR3 spans 13 amino acids. CDR1 is SGHKS and CDR2 is YYEKEE in the germline V gene (reference sequence). The ends were cut back, 0 bases at V and 8 bases at J, with 9 bases in the middle. The CDR3, as DNA: TGTGCCAGCAGCTTGGCCACCGTCGATGAGCAGTTCTTC. It codes for CASSLATVDEQFF. The variable domain in full, completed from reference TRBV5-5 and TRBJ2-1, reads DAGVTQSPTHLIKTRGQQVTLRCSPISGHKSVSWYQQVLGQGPQFIFQYYEKEERGRGNFPDRFSARQFPNYSSELNVNALLLGDSALYLCASSLATVDEQFFGPGTRLTVL.

This sequence joins TRBV3-1 and TRBJ2-7; 12 nucleotides line up with TRBD2. Trimming at V came to 2 bases and at J to 4 bases, leaving 9 bases not matched to a gene. CDR1 is LGHDT and CDR2 is YNNKEL in the germline V gene (reference sequence). This CDR3 has 17 amino acids. This CDR3 reads CASSQRRGLAGSYEQYF. DNA for the CDR3: TGTGCCAGCAGCCAAAGAAGAGGACTAGCGGGATCTTACGAGCAGTACTTC.

This clonotype has just a few counts. V gene TRBV12-3 or TRBV12-4 combines with J gene TRBJ2-3; D possibly corresponds to TRBD1 (6 bases). This CDR3 spans 13 amino acids. V lost 8 bases, J lost 0 bases, and 9 bases lay in between. Here the CDR3 DNA reads TGTGCCAGCGACAGGCTAAGCACAGATACGCAGTATTTT. It codes for CASDRLSTDTQYF.

In nucleotides, the CDR3 is TGTGCCAGCAGGGTCCGGGACTACCTCACCGGGGAGCTGTTTTTT. Amino acid sequence: CASRVRDYLTGELFF. V and J are TRBV12-3 or TRBV12-4 and TRBJ2-2; 7 positions match TRBD2. V lost 6 bases and J lost 4; bases outside the gene matches: 8. CDR3 length: 15 amino acids.

The chain joins TRBV24-1 to TRBJ2-3; D is ambiguous. The CDR3 extends over 15 amino acids. CDR1 is KGHDR, CDR2 SFDVKD, per germline. The V end was cut by 2 bases, the J end by 3 bases, with 11 bases between. DNA of the CDR3: TGTGCCACCAGTGATTCCGTTGGTTTAACAGATACGCAGTATTTT. It yields the protein CATSDSVGLTDTQYF.

Only a few counts were recorded for this clonotype. This chain joins TRBV2 and TRBJ2-7; the D is unclear. The CDR3 sequence is 14 residues long. Trimming left V 1 base short and J 2 bases short, with 9 bases between. Germline values: CDR1 SNHLY, CDR2 FYNNEI. DNA for the CDR3: TGTGCCAGCAGTGAAGGGTCACAAGCCTACGAGCAGTACTTC. Its protein is CASSEGSQAYEQYF.

The V call is TRBV13, the J call TRBJ2-1; 7 bases are shared with TRBD1. The CDR3 is 15 amino acids. With V trimmed by 4 bases and J by 2 bases, 5 bases remained unmatched. In germline, CDR1 is PRHDT, CDR2 FYEKMQ (reference sequence). CDR3 nucleotide sequence: TGTGCCAGCAGCTCTCCGGGACAGCCCTACAATGAGCAGTTCTTC. This encodes CASSSPGQPYNEQFF.

This clonotype has a handful of counts. The V call is TRBV12-3 or TRBV12-4, the J call TRBJ1-2; 7 nucleotides line up with TRBD1. The CDR3 consists of 12 residues. V was clipped by 6 bases and J by 6 bases; unmatched bases: 4. The CDR3 bases are TGTGCCAGCAGAACAGGGGTAGATGGCTACACCTTC. Residues: CASRTGVDGYTF.

This chain joins TRBV3-1 and TRBJ2-5, with 11 bases fitting TRBD2. This CDR3 region has 15 residues. Losses at the gene ends were 6 bases for V and 4 bases for J; bases not matched to a gene: 7. The germline gives CDR1 LGHDT, CDR2 YNNKEL (reference sequence). CDR3 bases: TGTGCCAGCAGTTCCGAAACTAGCGGGAGAGAGACCCAGTACTTC. Protein product: CASSSETSGRETQYF.

This clonotype was counted only a few times. The V and J genes are TRBV20-1 and TRBJ1-5; no reliable D call. The CDR3 is made up of 15 amino acids. V was pared by 0 bases and J by 0 bases, with 9 bases between. CDR1 and CDR2 (germline): DFQATT, SNEGSKA (reference sequence). CDR3 amino acids: CSARDGYNSNQPQHF. The CDR3 coding sequence is TGCAGTGCTAGAGATGGGTACAATAGCAATCAGCCCCAGCATTTT.

The gene calls are TRBV20-1 and TRBJ2-1, with TRBD2 matching over 7 bases. The germline V gene encodes CDR1 DFQATT and CDR2 SNEGSKA (reference sequence). J lost 2 bases, V lost 3 bases, and 4 bases had no gene match. The CDR3 runs to 14 residues. DNA for the CDR3: TGCAGTGCTAGTGGAGCGGGAACCTACAATGAGCAGTTCTTC. Encoded protein: CSASGAGTYNEQFF.

This chain connects TRBV7-9 to TRBJ2-7; 7 nucleotides match TRBD1. Germline CDR1 reads SEHNR; CDR2 reads FQNEAQ (reference sequence). This CDR3 is 15 amino acids long. The trim removed 2 bases at V and 3 bases at J, leaving 7 bases unmatched. The DNA of the CDR3 is TGTGCCAGCAGCTTAAGGGGGCAGGCGGGCTACGAGCAGTACTTC. This translates into CASSLRGQAGYEQYF.

This clonotype turned up a few times. V usage is TRBV6-1 and J usage is TRBJ2-1, with 11 positions matching TRBD1. Per the germline V gene, CDR1 is MNHNS and CDR2 is SASEGT. This CDR3 contains 16 residues. The ends lost 3 bases at V and 12 bases at J; junction bases unmatched: 13. The CDR3 here is CASSEQDRGPLGGQFF. CDR3 nucleotides: TGTGCCAGCAGTGAGCAGGACAGGGGGCCACTAGGGGGGCAGTTCTTC.

This chain links TRBV20-1 with TRBJ2-7, with TRBD1 matching 11 bases. The ends lost 6 bases at V and 5 bases at J; junction bases unmatched: 12. Per germline, CDR1 DFQATT and CDR2 SNEGSKA (reference sequence). The CDR3 has 15 amino acids. The CDR3 reads CSATRRGQGGHEQYF. Written as DNA, the CDR3 is TGCAGTGCCACACGGAGGGGACAGGGGGGTCACGAGCAGTACTTC.

The chain links TRBV10-3 to TRBJ2-3, with 7 bases identical to TRBD2. Losses at the gene ends were 6 bases for V and 2 bases for J; bases not matched to a gene: 2. The CDR3 has 13 residues. CDR1 ENHRY and CDR2 SYGVKD come from the germline V gene. CDR3 amino acids: CAIRTSATDTQYF. CDR3 bases: TGTGCCATCAGAACTAGCGCCACAGATACGCAGTATTTT.

The chain recombines TRBV12-3 or TRBV12-4 with TRBJ2-1; 12 bases are shared with TRBD2. The V and J ends lost 6 bases and 7 bases, in that order; junction bases with no gene match: 7. The CDR3 loop spans 15 amino acids. The CDR3 DNA reads as TGTGCCAGCAGGGCCGGACTAGCGGGAAGGAATGAGCAGTTCTTC. It translates to CASRAGLAGRNEQFF.

The rearrangement joins TRBV7-9 to TRBJ2-7; unclear D gene. The V end lost 4 bases, the J end lost 3 bases, and 19 bases lay between the germline ends. Germline V lookup: CDR1 SEHNR, CDR2 FQNEAQ (reference sequence). CDR3 size: 16 residues. CDR3: CASSSTLVFPDYEQYF. The CDR3, as DNA: TGTGCCAGCAGCTCGACCCTAGTCTTCCCTGACTACGAGCAGTACTTC.

This clonotype showed up just a few times. The rearrangement uses TRBV3-1 and TRBJ2-1, with 16 bases aligning to TRBD2. CDR1 and CDR2 from the germline V gene are LGHDT and YNNKEL (reference sequence). This CDR3 contains 19 residues. The junction had 15 bases not matched to a gene; V was cut back by 11 bases and J by 2 bases. This CDR3 is CAFSQPGLAGGPAYNEQFF. CDR3 DNA sequence: TGTGCCTTCAGCCAGCCGGGACTAGCGGGAGGGCCGGCCTACAATGAGCAGTTCTTC.

V gene TRBV12-3 or TRBV12-4 combines with J gene TRBJ2-5, with D tentatively TRBD2 (6 bases). Trimming stripped 0 bases from V and 0 bases from J, with 8 bases between. There are 15 residues in the CDR3. The CDR3 sequence is CASSLAAGYQETQYF. The CDR3 DNA is TGTGCCAGCAGTTTAGCGGCGGGGTACCAAGAGACCCAGTACTTC.